Below are 28 T cell receptor beta chains sequenced from a single sample in a study of blood T cell repertoires in COVID-19. The data were produced by immunoSEQ multiplex PCR, yet TCRdb's version contains in-frame clones alone and is incomplete. This sample has about 150,000 clones, with approximately 83% found just once. Material for sequencing was peripheral blood. The receptors shown here come from an older man who had recovered from COVID-19.

The chain recombines TRBV6-1 with TRBJ2-2; no firm D call. The V end was cut by 2 bases, the J end by 4 bases, with 17 bases between. The CDR3 is 17 amino acids. Per germline, CDR1 MNHNS and CDR2 SASEGT. CDR3 region: CASSEISIYPFTGELFF. The CDR3 region has the DNA TGTGCCAGCAGTGAAATTTCCATCTACCCGTTCACCGGGGAGCTGTTTTTT.

This clone was found a few times. The same CDR3 can be traced to other DNA sequences in this sample. This chain connects TRBV5-1 to TRBJ1-1; no reliable D call. Germline assignment: CDR1 SGHRS and CDR2 YFSETQ. With 0 bases removed from V and 1 base from J, the gap between germline ends came to 7 bases. The length of the CDR3 is 14 residues. CDR3 loop: CASSLAGENTEAFF. CDR3 in DNA: TGCGCCAGCAGCTTGGCCGGGGAGAACACTGAAGCTTTCTTT.

J is TRBJ2-3 and V is TRBV5-8, with 7 bases lining up with TRBD1. Germline V gene data show CDR1 as SGHTS and CDR2 as YDEGEE. The CDR3 runs 14 residues. J was trimmed by 2 bases and V by 4 bases; bases with no gene match: 4. The CDR3 here is CASSPGQTTDTQYF. CDR3 DNA: TGTGCCAGCAGCCCGGGACAGACCACAGATACGCAGTATTTT.

V is TRBV13 and J is TRBJ2-1; 7 bases are shared with TRBD1. Per germline, CDR1 PRHDT and CDR2 FYEKMQ (reference sequence). The V and J ends lost 3 bases and 12 bases, in that order; junction bases with no gene match: 11. The CDR3 consists of 14 residues. In nucleotides, the CDR3 is TGTGCCAGCAGCTTCGAGACAGGGACGCCTAGGCAGTTCTTC. Protein: CASSFETGTPRQFF.

The chain has TRBV6-5 and TRBJ2-1; 8 bases align to TRBD1. This CDR3 contains 15 residues. The ends lost 2 bases at V and 5 bases at J; junction bases unmatched: 5. Germline-derived CDR1 and CDR2 are MNHEY and SVGAGI. The CDR3 DNA reads as TGTGCCAGCAGTTACAGCAGGGGGCCCGACAATGAGCAGTTCTTC. Its protein is CASSYSRGPDNEQFF.

The V and J genes are TRBV6-2 or TRBV6-3 and TRBJ1-4; no clear D. The V gene's germline CDR1 is MNHEY and CDR2 SVGEGT. The CDR3 has 14 amino acids. The V and J ends lost 6 bases and 7 bases respectively, with 15 bases between them. CDR3 in amino acids: CASSYQDFREKLFF. CDR3 nucleotides: TGTGCCAGCAGCTATCAGGATTTTCGTGAAAAACTGTTTTTT.

The chain is built from TRBV18 and TRBJ1-2, with 8 bases matching TRBD1. Germline lookup yields CDR1 KGHSH and CDR2 LQKENI. CDR3 size: 16 residues. With V trimmed by 3 bases and J by 8 bases, 14 bases remained unmatched. The CDR3 loop is CASSPPSLQGGGGYTF. CDR3 sequence (DNA): TGTGCCAGCTCACCGCCAAGCTTACAGGGGGGAGGCGGCTACACCTTC. Full variable domain (remainder filled in from reference TRBV18 and TRBJ1-2): NAGVMQNPRHLVRRRGQEARLRCSPMKGHSHVYWYRQLPEEGLKFMVYLQKENIIDESGMPKERFSAEFPKEGPSILRIQQVVRGDSAAYFCASSPPSLQGGGGYTFGSGTRLTVV.

This clone is a singleton in its sample. The V call is TRBV28, the J call TRBJ2-1, with 8 bases that match TRBD2. The trim removed 1 base at V and 4 bases at J, leaving 3 bases unmatched. The CDR3 spans 15 residues. Germline V gene sequence: CDR1 MDHEN, CDR2 SYDVKM. CDR3 DNA sequence: TGTGCCAGCAGTTTATTAGCGGGACCGTACAATGAGCAGTTCTTC. It yields the protein CASSLLAGPYNEQFF.

The rearrangement uses TRBV6-1 and TRBJ2-7; 7 bases agree with TRBD2. The V segment lost 2 bases and the J segment 7 bases; nucleotides outside the gene matches: 11. The CDR3 length is 15 residues. The germline CDR1 and CDR2 sequences are MNHNS and SASEGT. CDR3 amino acids: CASSESSAGAGEQYF. The CDR3 DNA sequence: TGTGCCAGCAGTGAATCTTCGGCGGGAGCGGGGGAGCAGTACTTC.

The J gene is TRBJ2-5, the V gene TRBV7-9; TRBD1 might be the D (5 bases). Trimming took 5 bases from V and 2 from J, leaving 18 bases between them. This CDR3 contains 16 residues. Germline lookup yields CDR1 SEHNR and CDR2 FQNEAQ (reference sequence). Here the CDR3 DNA reads TGTGCCAGCAGCCCATCAAGCAGGGCACCTCAAGAGACCCAGTACTTC. Its protein product is CASSPSSRAPQETQYF.

The V gene is TRBV5-5, the J gene TRBJ2-2; 8 nucleotides line up with TRBD1. This CDR3 comprises 15 residues. Looked up from germline, CDR1 is SGHKS and CDR2 is YYEKEE (reference sequence). Germline trimming cut 3 bases from V and 0 bases from J; bases unmatched to any gene: 1. The CDR3 here is CASSWGQANTGELFF. The CDR3 DNA sequence: TGTGCCAGCAGCTGGGGACAGGCGAACACCGGGGAGCTGTTTTTT.

The V and J genes are TRBV6-5 and TRBJ2-7; D is possibly TRBD2 (5 bases). This CDR3 spans 15 amino acids. V was cut by 0 bases and J by 0 bases, with 9 bases left in between. CDR1 MNHEY and CDR2 SVGAGI come from the germline V gene. CDR3 protein: CASSYSSVSSYEQYF. As DNA, the CDR3 is TGTGCCAGCAGTTACTCTAGCGTGAGCTCCTACGAGCAGTACTTC.

The gene calls are TRBV2 and TRBJ2-7, with TRBD2 identical over 8 bases. Germline values: CDR1 SNHLY, CDR2 FYNNEI. The CDR3 covers 17 residues. V gave up 2 bases and J gave up 8 bases; unmatched junction bases: 17. The CDR3 nucleotides are TGTGCCAGCAGTGAAATGGGGCCCAGCGGGAGCTTAGCCAAGCAGTACTTC. Its translation: CASSEMGPSGSLAKQYF.

The chain couples TRBV19 to TRBJ1-5; a possible D gene is TRBD1 (5 bases). Trimming removed 5 bases from V and 0 bases from J, with 11 bases in between. Germline V gene sequence: CDR1 LNHDA, CDR2 SQIVND (reference sequence). The CDR3 runs to 15 residues. In DNA, the CDR3 is TGTGCCAGTAGTTTGCGGGGGAATAGCAATCAGCCCCAGCATTTT. This gives the protein CASSLRGNSNQPQHF.

The chain couples TRBV5-4 to TRBJ2-2; perhaps TRBD2 as D (5 bases). There are 14 residues in the CDR3. V shed 0 bases and J shed 4 bases, with 7 bases lying between them. Per the germline V gene, CDR1 is SGHNT and CDR2 is YYREEE (reference sequence). The CDR3 nucleotides are TGTGCCAGCAGCTTGGAGGGAGTCACCGGGGAGCTGTTTTTT. Translation: CASSLEGVTGELFF.

The chain joins TRBV7-9 to TRBJ1-4; 9 bases are shared with TRBD1. The J segment lost 3 bases and the V segment lost 3 bases, leaving 5 bases of the junction unmatched. This CDR3 is 16 amino acids long. CDR1 is SEHNR, CDR2 FQNEAQ, per germline (reference sequence). The CDR3 coding sequence is TGTGCCAGCAGCTTTGACAGGGGGTCACCTAATGAAAAACTGTTTTTT. It encodes CASSFDRGSPNEKLFF.

The chain employs TRBV5-4 and TRBJ2-5; 9 nucleotides line up with TRBD2. V trimming: 4 bases; J trimming: 5 bases; junction bases outside the gene matches: 9. CDR3 length: 15 amino acids. Germline V gene data show CDR1 as SGHNT and CDR2 as YYREEE (reference sequence). CDR3 DNA: TGTGCCAGCAGCCGTGCTAGCGGGACGGGGGAGACCCAGTACTTC. Translated, it gives CASSRASGTGETQYF.

In this sample, this clone turned up a few times. V usage is TRBV7-9 and J usage is TRBJ1-5; D unclear. V lost 1 base to trimming and J lost 6 bases, with 4 bases between them. The germline gives CDR1 SEHNR, CDR2 FQNEAQ (reference sequence). The CDR3 is 12 amino acids. In DNA, the CDR3 is TGTGCCAGCAGCTTAGACATTCAGCCCCAGCATTTT. It yields the protein CASSLDIQPQHF.

This sequence joins TRBV28 and TRBJ1-5; TRBD1 might be the D (5 bases). CDR3 length: 17 amino acids. V shed 5 bases and J shed 4 bases, with 21 bases lying between them. Germline lookup yields CDR1 MDHEN and CDR2 SYDVKM. Here the CDR3 reads CASSPPPGRDRNQPQHF. DNA for the CDR3: TGTGCCAGCAGTCCCCCCCCAGGGAGGGATAGGAATCAGCCCCAGCATTTT.

The chain employs TRBV4-3 and TRBJ2-3; D might be TRBD2 (6 bases). The CDR3 spans 16 residues. CDR1 is LGHNA and CDR2 is YSLEER in the germline V gene. V lost 1 base to trimming and J lost 6 bases, with 17 bases between them. CDR3 loop: CASSQGIADPRDTQYF. The CDR3 bases are TGCGCCAGCAGCCAAGGTATAGCGGATCCAAGGGATACGCAGTATTTT.

This clone was picked up one time. The V and J genes are TRBV2 and TRBJ2-6; D gene ambiguous. V lost 3 bases and J 0 bases, leaving 3 bases between the germline ends. In germline, CDR1 is SNHLY, CDR2 FYNNEI. CDR3 length: 14 residues. DNA for the CDR3: TGTGCCAGCAGTGAGAGCTCTGGGGCCAACGTCCTGACTTTC. Amino acids: CASSESSGANVLTF.

The rearrangement links TRBV7-2 to TRBJ2-3; 10 bases line up with TRBD2. The ends lost 7 bases at V and 3 bases at J; junction bases unmatched: 4. This CDR3 region has 14 residues. CDR1 is SGHTA, CDR2 FQGNSA, per germline. CDR3 in amino acids: CASKRTSGTDTQYF. Written as DNA, the CDR3 is TGTGCCAGCAAACGGACTAGCGGAACAGATACGCAGTATTTT.

The rearrangement uses TRBV19 and TRBJ2-3; 7 nucleotides agree with TRBD2. Per the germline V gene, CDR1 is LNHDA and CDR2 is SQIVND (reference sequence). This CDR3 has 16 amino acids. With 3 bases clipped from V and 3 bases from J, the junction kept 9 bases outside the gene matches. The CDR3 DNA follows: TGTGCCAGTAGTATGGAGTCCGCGGGAGTGACAGATACGCAGTATTTT. Translating gives CASSMESAGVTDTQYF.

The chain links TRBV2 to TRBJ2-1, with TRBD1 as a possible D gene (5 bases). The V gene's germline CDR1 is SNHLY and CDR2 FYNNEI. This CDR3 spans 16 amino acids. V was cut by 6 bases and J by 2 bases, with 17 bases left in between. The CDR3 region is CASSQPRQGAYNEQFF. CDR3 bases: TGTGCCAGCAGCCAGCCGCGGCAGGGTGCCTACAATGAGCAGTTCTTC.

This chain links TRBV5-4 with TRBJ2-6, with a possible D match to TRBD2 (6 bases). Trimming took 0 bases from V and 0 from J, leaving 10 bases between them. Germline-derived CDR1 and CDR2 are SGHNT and YYREEE (reference sequence). CDR3 length: 17 amino acids. The CDR3 is CASSLETSFSGANVLTF. CDR3 DNA: TGTGCCAGCAGCTTGGAAACTAGCTTCTCTGGGGCCAACGTCCTGACTTTC.

The chain links TRBV2 to TRBJ2-2; D unresolved. Germline V CDR1 and CDR2: SNHLY, FYNNEI. There are 13 residues in the CDR3. Trimming cost V 4 bases and J 3 bases, with 6 bases left between them. The CDR3 region is CASSGIDTGELFF. DNA for the CDR3: TGTGCCAGCAGTGGAATAGACACCGGGGAGCTGTTTTTT. The whole variable domain, remainder taken from reference TRBV2 and TRBJ2-2, is EPEVTQTPSHQVTQMGQEVILRCVPISNHLYFYWYRQILGQKVEFLVSFYNNEISEKSEIFDDQFSVERPDGSNFTLKIRSTKLEDSAMYFCASSGIDTGELFFGEGSRLTVL.

The chain carries TRBV11-2 and TRBJ1-1; weak D call: TRBD1 (5 bases). Trimming pared 1 base from V and 1 base from J, leaving 13 bases between. The CDR3 contains 16 residues. Per germline, CDR1 SGHAT and CDR2 FQNNGV. The CDR3 here is CASSLVRSGKNTEAFF. CDR3 DNA: TGTGCCAGCAGCTTAGTCCGGTCAGGGAAGAACACTGAAGCTTTCTTT.

As DNA, the CDR3 is TGTGCCAGTAGTGGTAGCGGGAGAACCCGGAGTGAGCAGTTCTTC. Encoded protein: CASSGSGRTRSEQFF. The chain is built from TRBV19 and TRBJ2-1; 9 bases are shared with TRBD2. Germline loops: CDR1 LNHDA, CDR2 SQIVND (reference sequence). Losses at the gene ends were 5 bases for V and 9 bases for J; bases not matched to a gene: 11. This CDR3 is built from 15 residues.